This T cell receptor beta chain appears in the sequencing data of a study of blood T cells in healthy people across ages. The CDR3 loop spans 13 amino acids. CDR1 and CDR2 from the germline V gene are MNHNY and SVGAGI (reference sequence). The germline V and J ends were trimmed by 5 bases and 5 bases, with 9 bases remaining between them. Next came a second PCR, run for roughly 6 to 11 cycles, which used a sample-barcoded 5' primer along with a J-beta primer mix. MiXCR, run by TCRdb on the 5' RACE reads, gives a single entry per CDR3 protein. The sample shows around 1.7 million distinct CDR3 sequences, over 25% of them seen only once. This clonotype was seen more than once but under ten times.

The chain combines TRBV6-6 with TRBJ2-2; D is ambiguous. The origin of this receptor is a woman in her thirties in good health. Sequencing was carried out using blood. Written as DNA, the CDR3 is TGTGCCAGCAGTAGCCCCCTAACCGGGGAGCTGTTTTTT. Protein product: CASSSPLTGELFF.